This T cell receptor beta chain came from a study of cytomegalovirus exposure and HLA in healthy donors. General observations from the study: Highest at DRB1 and lowest at HLA-C, TCR association rates differed among HLA loci in a later analysis.

With respect to this clone: Its target is unknown.

The V gene end was trimmed by 9 bases and the J gene end by 9 bases; junction bases not matched to a gene: 9. This CDR3 has 13 amino acids. The germline V gene has CDR1 MNHNY and CDR2 SVGAGI (reference sequence). Use of 60 Vbeta and 13 Jbeta primers characterized the PCR. Sequencing used immunoSEQ multiplex PCR; TCRdb keeps in-frame clones, though not all of them. This table has approximately 120,000 clones, around 75% appearing once. The clonotype originates from a man aged 25 to 40 in good health and CMV-seronegative. What was sequenced was PBMCs. This chain joins TRBV6-6 and TRBJ2-1, with 9 bases matching TRBD2. CDR3 sequence: CASKREEPLEQFF. As DNA, the CDR3 is TGTGCCAGTAAGCGGGAGGAACCTCTTGAGCAGTTCTTC.